One sample yielded the 18 T cell receptor beta chains listed below, sequenced in a study of cytomegalovirus exposure and HLA in healthy donors. Assay used: immunoSEQ multiplex PCR; TCRdb lists only in-frame clones, some missing. The sample lists around 160,000 clones, more than 75% occurring once. Sequenced: PBMCs. Every receptor here comes from a man aged 18 to 35 in good health and CMV-seronegative.

This chain joins TRBV30 and TRBJ1-6; 11 positions agree with TRBD1. In germline, CDR1 is GTSNPN, CDR2 SVGIG (reference sequence). V lost 4 bases and J lost 10; bases outside the gene matches: 6. The CDR3 totals 14 residues. The CDR3 nucleotides read TGTGCCTGGACCCCCGGGACAGGGGGGTCACCCCTCCACTTT. Translation: CAWTPGTGGSPLHF.

This clone was counted a few times. The gene calls are TRBV7-2 and TRBJ2-7, with 8 bases that match TRBD2. The CDR3 sequence is 15 residues long. The germline gives CDR1 SGHTA, CDR2 FQGNSA. J gave up 4 bases and V 4 bases, and 9 bases lay outside the gene matches. CDR3 protein: CASSSKAGVPYEQYF. CDR3 nucleotides: TGTGCCAGCAGCTCCAAAGCGGGAGTTCCGTACGAGCAGTACTTC.

The J gene is TRBJ2-7, the V gene TRBV7-9, with D unclear. With 3 bases removed from V and 4 bases from J, the gap between germline ends came to 7 bases. The germline V gene has CDR1 SEHNR and CDR2 FQNEAQ (reference sequence). The CDR3 has 12 residues. CDR3 in amino acids: CASSFSAYEQYF. DNA of the CDR3: TGTGCCAGCAGCTTCTCCGCGTACGAGCAGTACTTC.

The rearrangement uses TRBV2 and TRBJ1-3, with 7 nucleotides matching TRBD1. CDR1 and CDR2 from the germline V gene are SNHLY and FYNNEI. This CDR3 contains 14 residues. The J segment lost 3 bases and the V segment lost 7 bases, leaving 6 bases of the junction unmatched. CDR3 sequence (DNA): TGTGCCAGCACCGAAGGGACAGATGGAAACACCATATATTTT. Amino acid sequence: CASTEGTDGNTIYF.

The table lists this clone with a count of one. The rearrangement joins TRBV28 to TRBJ1-1, with D unresolved. V lost 3 bases and J 4 bases, leaving 9 bases between the germline ends. The germline V gene encodes CDR1 MDHEN and CDR2 SYDVKM. The CDR3 loop spans 13 amino acids. CDR3 in DNA: TGTGCCAGCAGTTTTGGGGAGGGCACTGAAGCTTTCTTT. Translating gives CASSFGEGTEAFF.

The J gene is TRBJ1-2, the V gene TRBV4-1; no definite D call. This CDR3 region has 13 residues. Germline CDR1 and CDR2: MGHRA and YSYEKL. V was pared by 0 bases and J by 4 bases, with 6 bases between. This CDR3 is CASSQEGSYGYTF. The CDR3 nucleotides are TGCGCCAGCAGCCAAGAGGGCTCCTATGGCTACACCTTC.

The genes are TRBV6-5 and TRBJ1-2; 7 nucleotides line up with TRBD1. CDR1 MNHEY and CDR2 SVGAGI come from the germline V gene. The CDR3 covers 15 residues. Trimming cost V 5 bases and J 1 base; bases outside gene matches: 7. The CDR3 sequence is CASSILGTVNYGYTF. The CDR3 DNA follows: TGTGCCAGCAGTATACTTGGGACAGTTAACTATGGCTACACCTTC.

The CDR3 protein is CASSLGGLDSYEQYF. As DNA, the CDR3 is TGTGCCAGCAGTTTGGGGGGACTCGACTCCTACGAGCAGTACTTC. The chain links TRBV27 to TRBJ2-7; D is possibly TRBD2 (6 bases). Trimming removed 3 bases at V and 0 bases at J, with 12 bases between. Germline CDR1 MNHEY, CDR2 SMNVEV (reference sequence). This CDR3 is 15 amino acids long.

The table lists this clone with a few counts. The gene calls are TRBV4-3 and TRBJ1-4; TRBD1 agrees at 8 bases. The CDR3 loop spans 16 amino acids. Germline CDR1 LGHNA, CDR2 YSLEER. The ends lost 0 bases at V and 8 bases at J; junction bases unmatched: 8. The DNA of the CDR3 is TGCGCCAGCAGCCAAGAAATGGGGACAGGCTCCGAAAAACTGTTTTTT. It yields the protein CASSQEMGTGSEKLFF.

This clone was recorded once. The chain joins TRBV18 to TRBJ2-5; weak D call: TRBD2 (5 bases). The V end was cut by 5 bases, the J end by 0 bases, with 7 bases between. CDR1 KGHSH and CDR2 LQKENI come from the germline V gene. The CDR3 is 13 amino acids. The CDR3 loop is CASSRGNQETQYF. CDR3 bases: TGTGCCAGCTCAAGAGGGAACCAAGAGACCCAGTACTTC. The full variable domain, its missing parts supplied by reference TRBV18 and TRBJ2-5, is NAGVMQNPRHLVRRRGQEARLRCSPMKGHSHVYWYRQLPEEGLKFMVYLQKENIIDESGMPKERFSAEFPKEGPSILRIQQVVRGDSAAYFCASSRGNQETQYFGPGTRLLVL.

The DNA of the CDR3 is TGTGCCAGCAGCTTCAGTGAAGACATGACTGAAGCTTTCTTT. Encoded protein: CASSFSEDMTEAFF. The genes are TRBV13 and TRBJ1-1; D is ambiguous. Trimming left V 3 bases short and J 5 bases short, with 13 bases between. CDR3 size: 14 residues. Germline V lookup: CDR1 PRHDT, CDR2 FYEKMQ (reference sequence).

The chain uses TRBV28 and TRBJ2-1, with 7 bases matching TRBD2. In germline, CDR1 is MDHEN, CDR2 SYDVKM. V gave up 8 bases and J gave up 4 bases; unmatched junction bases: 8. This CDR3 has 14 residues. As DNA, the CDR3 is TGTGCCAGCCTCGGGTCTAGCGGTTACAATGAGCAGTTCTTC. Its protein is CASLGSSGYNEQFF.

This rearrangement joins TRBV7-9 to TRBJ1-2; 7 bases fit TRBD1. Unmatched junction bases numbered 17, after V lost 10 bases and J lost 6 bases. The CDR3 length is 15 residues. In germline, CDR1 is SEHNR, CDR2 FQNEAQ (reference sequence). The CDR3 nucleotides read TGTGCCATCTCTCTTTTTCGAGACAGGGTTGATGGCTACACCTTC. It translates to CAISLFRDRVDGYTF.

V gene TRBV7-2 combines with J gene TRBJ1-1, with a possible D match to TRBD1 (5 bases). The CDR3 spans 14 residues. From germline, CDR1 is SGHTA and CDR2 FQGNSA. V was cut by 1 base and J by 4 bases, with 10 bases left in between. CDR3 sequence (DNA): TGTGCCAGCAGCTTAGGCAGGGTAGGCACTGAAGCTTTCTTT. This encodes CASSLGRVGTEAFF.

The chain has TRBV4-1 and TRBJ2-7, with 7 bases that match TRBD1. V dropped 0 bases and J dropped 2; count of bases not matched to a gene: 4. Looked up from germline, CDR1 is MGHRA and CDR2 is YSYEKL. The CDR3 totals 15 residues. CDR3 sequence reads: CASSQDDREAYEQYF. The CDR3 bases are TGCGCCAGCAGCCAAGATGACAGGGAAGCCTACGAGCAGTACTTC.

The chain employs TRBV19 and TRBJ1-5; 7 bases match TRBD1. The CDR3 length is 15 residues. From germline, CDR1 is LNHDA and CDR2 SQIVND (reference sequence). V gave up 6 bases and J gave up 0 bases; unmatched junction bases: 5. CDR3 region: CASRGTAYSNQPQHF. The CDR3 DNA reads TGTGCCAGTAGGGGGACAGCGTATAGCAATCAGCCCCAGCATTTT.

The chain employs TRBV18 and TRBJ1-3; a weak D match, TRBD1 (5 bases). This CDR3 is 18 amino acids long. CDR1 is KGHSH, CDR2 LQKENI, per germline. V lost 0 bases and J lost 2, with 17 bases in between. The CDR3 spells CASSPPGTMILTGNTIYF. CDR3 sequence (DNA): TGTGCCAGCTCACCACCAGGGACTATGATACTTACTGGAAACACCATATATTTT.

The chain is built from TRBV7-9 and TRBJ2-7; D remains ambiguous. V was trimmed by 5 bases and J by 0 bases, leaving 17 bases between them. CDR3 length equals 16 residues. CDR1 is SEHNR and CDR2 is FQNEAQ in the germline V gene (reference sequence). The CDR3 is CASSTPPRLYSYEQYF. The CDR3 coding sequence is TGTGCCAGCAGCACGCCACCCAGACTGTACTCCTACGAGCAGTACTTC.